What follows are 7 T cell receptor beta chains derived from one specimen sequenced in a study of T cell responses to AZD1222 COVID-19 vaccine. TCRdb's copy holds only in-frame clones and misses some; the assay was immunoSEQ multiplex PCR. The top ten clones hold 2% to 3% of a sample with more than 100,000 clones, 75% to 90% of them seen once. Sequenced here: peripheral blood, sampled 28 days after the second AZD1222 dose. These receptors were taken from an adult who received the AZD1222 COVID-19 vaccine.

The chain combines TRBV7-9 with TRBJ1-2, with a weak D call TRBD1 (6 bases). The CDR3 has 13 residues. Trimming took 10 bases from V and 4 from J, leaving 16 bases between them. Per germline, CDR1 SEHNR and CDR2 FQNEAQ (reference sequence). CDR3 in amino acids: CATYLTGVYGYTF. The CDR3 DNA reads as TGTGCCACCTACCTGACAGGAGTCTATGGCTACACCTTC.

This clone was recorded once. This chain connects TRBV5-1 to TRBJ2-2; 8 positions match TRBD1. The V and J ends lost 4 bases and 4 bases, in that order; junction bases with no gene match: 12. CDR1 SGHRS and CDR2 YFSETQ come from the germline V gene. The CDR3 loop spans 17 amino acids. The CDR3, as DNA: TGCGCCAGCAGCATTACCGGGACAGGCGAGGGCACCGGGGAGCTGTTTTTT. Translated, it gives CASSITGTGEGTGELFF.

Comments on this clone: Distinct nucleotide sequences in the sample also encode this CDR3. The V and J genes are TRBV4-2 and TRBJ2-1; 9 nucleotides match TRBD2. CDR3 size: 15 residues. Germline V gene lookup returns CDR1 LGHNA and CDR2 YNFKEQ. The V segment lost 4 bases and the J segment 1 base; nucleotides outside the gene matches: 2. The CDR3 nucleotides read TGTGCCAGCAGCCGAAGCGGGGGGTCCTACAATGAGCAGTTCTTC. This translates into CASSRSGGSYNEQFF.

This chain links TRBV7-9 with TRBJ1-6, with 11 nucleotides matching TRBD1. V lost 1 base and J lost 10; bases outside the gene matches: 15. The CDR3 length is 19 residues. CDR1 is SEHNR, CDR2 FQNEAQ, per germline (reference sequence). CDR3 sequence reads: CASSLGLGTGGRRRSPLHF. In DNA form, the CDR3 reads TGTGCCAGCAGCTTAGGTCTCGGGACAGGGGGTCGGCGTAGATCACCCCTCCACTTT.

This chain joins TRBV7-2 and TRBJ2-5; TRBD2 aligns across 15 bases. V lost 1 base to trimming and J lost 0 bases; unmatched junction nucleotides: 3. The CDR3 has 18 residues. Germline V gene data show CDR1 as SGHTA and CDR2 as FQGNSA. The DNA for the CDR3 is TGTGCCAGCAGCTTAGTGGGACTAGCGGGGGGCTACCAAGAGACCCAGTACTTC. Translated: CASSLVGLAGGYQETQYF.

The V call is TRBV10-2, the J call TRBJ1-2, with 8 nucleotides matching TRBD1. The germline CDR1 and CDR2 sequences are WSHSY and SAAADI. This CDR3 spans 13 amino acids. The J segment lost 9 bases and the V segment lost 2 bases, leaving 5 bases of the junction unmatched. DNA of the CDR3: TGCGCCAGCAGTGAGGCAGGGGGCCATCGCTACACCTTC. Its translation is CASSEAGGHRYTF.

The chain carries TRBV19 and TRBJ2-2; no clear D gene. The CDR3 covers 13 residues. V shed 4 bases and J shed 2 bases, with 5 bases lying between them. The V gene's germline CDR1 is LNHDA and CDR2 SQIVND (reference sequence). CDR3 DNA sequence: TGTGCCAGTAGTAACGCCAACACCGGGGAGCTGTTTTTT. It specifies CASSNANTGELFF.